The 25 T cell receptor beta chains listed next were all sequenced from one sample in a study of cytomegalovirus exposure and HLA in healthy donors (dated by TCRdb to about 2017). Libraries were made using the immunoSEQ multiplex PCR assay. For the multiplex PCR, a mixture combining 60 forward primers for TCR Vbeta segments and 13 reverse primers for TCR Jbeta segments was used. TCRdb retrieved this table from immuneACCESS and kept in-frame rearrangements only. Not all clones are present; in checked studies, unresolved V genes account for under half, and no reason is known for the remainder. This sample lists some 150,000 clones; about four fifths were detected once. 3.2% of the sample belongs to the ten largest clones. Sequenced: PBMCs. These receptors came from a young man in good health and CMV-seropositive.

J is TRBJ2-7 and V is TRBV5-1; D is uncertain. Germline CDR1 reads SGHRS; CDR2 reads YFSETQ. There are 13 residues in the CDR3. Trimming removed 0 bases at V and 0 bases at J, with 4 bases between. CDR3 sequence (DNA): TGCGCCAGCAGCTTGGACGGCTCCTACGAGCAGTACTTC. It codes for CASSLDGSYEQYF.

This clone has just one count. The J gene is TRBJ2-7, the V gene TRBV11-2, with 7 positions matching TRBD1. CDR3 length equals 13 residues. Germline CDR1 SGHAT, CDR2 FQNNGV. Trimming at V came to 2 bases and at J to 3 bases, leaving 1 base not matched to a gene. The CDR3 here is CASSLRDSYEQYF. CDR3 DNA sequence: TGTGCCAGCAGCTTAAGGGACAGCTACGAGCAGTACTTC.

In the case of this clone: The junction shows a germline mismatch at one end, possibly a read error. Additional DNA sequences in this sample encode the identical CDR3. The gene calls are TRBV27 and TRBJ1-1; 10 nucleotides line up with TRBD1. The germline V gene has CDR1 MNHEY and CDR2 SMNVEV (reference sequence). This CDR3 is built from 16 residues. The CDR3 region has the DNA TGTGCCAGCAGAGGACAGGGGGGAAGAGATCGCACTGAGGCTTTCTTT. Amino acid sequence: CASRGQGGRDRTEAFF.

The V and J genes are TRBV9 and TRBJ2-7; TRBD1 agrees at 9 bases. The CDR3 spans 15 residues. Germline V gene data show CDR1 as SGDLS and CDR2 as YYNGEE. V shed 2 bases, J shed 2 bases, and the junction held 5 bases outside the gene matches. The CDR3 region has the DNA TGTGCCAGCAGCGTGGACAGGGGCTACACCTACGAGCAGTACTTC. This codes for CASSVDRGYTYEQYF. Supplemented by reference TRBV9 and TRBJ2-7, the full variable domain reads DSGVTQTPKHLITATGQRVTLRCSPRSGDLSVYWYQQSLDQGLQFLIQYYNGEERAKGNILERFSAQQFPDLHSELNLSSLELGDSALYFCASSVDRGYTYEQYFGPGTRLTVT.

The chain carries TRBV5-6 and TRBJ2-3, with TRBD2 matching over 9 bases. The CDR3 totals 16 residues. Trimming took 7 bases from V and 3 from J; bases not matched to a gene: 12. The germline V gene encodes CDR1 SGHDT and CDR2 YYEEEE. CDR3 DNA: TGTGCCAGCTCAGCCTTAGCGGGAGAGGGTACAGATACGCAGTATTTT. Translated: CASSALAGEGTDTQYF. Drawing the rest from reference TRBV5-6 and TRBJ2-3, the complete variable domain is DAGVTQSPTHLIKTRGQQVTLRCSPKSGHDTVSWYQQALGQGPQFIFQYYEEEERQRGNFPDRFSGHQFPNYSSELNVNALLLGDSALYLCASSALAGEGTDTQYFGPGTRLTVL.

The genes are TRBV5-1 and TRBJ1-2; TRBD1 agrees at 7 bases. CDR1 is SGHRS, CDR2 YFSETQ, per germline. This CDR3 has 14 residues. J gave up 5 bases and V 0 bases, and 4 bases lay outside the gene matches. The CDR3 region is CASSLDLQGYGYTF. The CDR3 nucleotides are TGCGCCAGCAGCTTGGATTTACAGGGGTATGGCTACACCTTC.

This clone came up a few times. The rearrangement links TRBV6-5 to TRBJ1-1; D is undetermined. The ends were cut back, 6 bases at V and 1 base at J, with 9 bases in the middle. Germline V lookup: CDR1 MNHEY, CDR2 SVGAGI. The CDR3 contains 13 residues. The CDR3 protein is CASRITTNTEAFF. Written as DNA, the CDR3 is TGTGCCAGCAGGATCACAACGAACACTGAAGCTTTCTTT.

J is TRBJ2-1 and V is TRBV6-5; D possibly corresponds to TRBD2 (6 bases). V lost 7 bases, J lost 9 bases, and 16 bases lay in between. The CDR3 is 13 amino acids. The germline V gene has CDR1 MNHEY and CDR2 SVGAGI. This CDR3 is CASTILPGGEQFF. CDR3 sequence (DNA): TGTGCCAGCACCATACTTCCCGGGGGTGAGCAGTTCTTC.

The chain joins TRBV27 to TRBJ1-1; no firm D call. The CDR3 is made up of 14 amino acids. V lost 2 bases to trimming and J lost 0 bases, with 7 bases between them. Germline lookup yields CDR1 MNHEY and CDR2 SMNVEV (reference sequence). The CDR3 region has the DNA TGTGCCAGCAGTTTACGCGCCCTGAACACTGAAGCTTTCTTT. This codes for CASSLRALNTEAFF.

This clone was seen a few times. DNA of the CDR3: TGTGCCAGCAGTTATAGGGCAGGAGGTAATTCACCCCTCCACTTT. Its translation: CASSYRAGGNSPLHF. This rearrangement joins TRBV6-5 to TRBJ1-6; no firm D call. In germline, CDR1 is MNHEY, CDR2 SVGAGI. This CDR3 is 15 amino acids long. V was clipped by 3 bases and J by 6 bases, with 12 bases between them.

The chain is built from TRBV5-6 and TRBJ1-2; tentatively, D is TRBD1 (5 bases). Per germline, CDR1 SGHDT and CDR2 YYEEEE. The CDR3 runs 13 residues. The germline V and J ends were trimmed by 4 bases and 4 bases, with 11 bases remaining between them. Here the CDR3 reads CASSPTQVYGYTF. DNA of the CDR3: TGTGCCAGCAGCCCGACACAGGTCTATGGCTACACCTTC.

This clone was counted a single time. The rearrangement joins TRBV6-5 to TRBJ2-1; the match to TRBD2 covers 11 bases. This CDR3 spans 16 amino acids. V shed 0 bases and J 8 bases; nucleotides not matched to a gene: 6. The germline V gene encodes CDR1 MNHEY and CDR2 SVGAGI. This CDR3 reads CASSYSLAGGLYEQFF. The CDR3 coding sequence is TGTGCCAGCAGTTACTCTTTAGCGGGAGGGTTATATGAGCAGTTCTTC.

Concerning this clone itself: Compared with germline, one end of the junction differs, possibly owing to a read error. The rearrangement uses TRBV5-1 and TRBJ2-1; TRBD2 agrees at 11 bases. Germline V CDR1 and CDR2: SGHRS, YFSETQ. The CDR3 loop spans 15 amino acids. In DNA, the CDR3 is TGCGCCAGCAGTTTGGGTACTAGCGGGAGTAATGAGCAGTTCTTC. This encodes CASSLGTSGSNEQFF.

The CDR3, as DNA: TGTGCCAGTAGCCCGGACAGGTATCAAGGCTACACCTTC. Translation gives CASSPDRYQGYTF. The rearrangement joins TRBV19 to TRBJ1-2; TRBD1 aligns across 7 bases. The germline V gene encodes CDR1 LNHDA and CDR2 SQIVND (reference sequence). Unmatched junction bases numbered 9, after V lost 6 bases and J lost 8 bases. This CDR3 contains 13 residues.

This rearrangement joins TRBV5-1 to TRBJ1-2; TRBD1 matches 8 bases. The CDR3 totals 14 residues. CDR1 is SGHRS and CDR2 is YFSETQ in the germline V gene. J was trimmed by 3 bases and V by 4 bases; bases with no gene match: 5. The CDR3 reads CASSPTGDDYGYTF. CDR3 DNA: TGCGCCAGCAGCCCGACAGGGGATGACTATGGCTACACCTTC.

This rearrangement joins TRBV4-1 to TRBJ2-2, with 8 bases lining up with TRBD2. The V gene end was trimmed by 11 bases and the J gene end by 4 bases; junction bases not matched to a gene: 9. This CDR3 spans 14 amino acids. Germline CDR1 MGHRA, CDR2 YSYEKL. The CDR3 loop reads CACRQAGGTGELFF. CDR3 bases: TGCGCCTGTAGACAGGCGGGGGGCACCGGGGAGCTGTTTTTT.

This chain links TRBV27 with TRBJ2-3, with D possibly TRBD1 on 6 matching bases. CDR3 size: 13 residues. The germline CDR1 and CDR2 sequences are MNHEY and SMNVEV (reference sequence). The germline V and J ends were trimmed by 5 bases and 6 bases, with 12 bases remaining between them. CDR3 amino acids: CASSQQGADTQYF. CDR3 bases: TGTGCCAGCAGTCAACAGGGAGCCGATACGCAGTATTTT.

The chain employs TRBV5-4 and TRBJ2-7; possible D gene TRBD2, 6 bases. The CDR3 sequence is 16 residues long. CDR1 SGHNT and CDR2 YYREEE come from the germline V gene (reference sequence). V shed 0 bases and J shed 1 base, with 14 bases lying between them. CDR3 in amino acids: CASSLAEFGTSYEQYF. In DNA form, the CDR3 reads TGTGCCAGCAGCTTGGCCGAATTCGGGACTTCCTACGAGCAGTACTTC.

The V call is TRBV5-1, the J call TRBJ2-5; D gene unclear. The last part of the DNA fits TRBJ2-7 better; the J call may be wrong. The CDR3 covers 15 residues. CDR1 SGHRS and CDR2 YFSETQ come from the germline V gene. Here the CDR3 DNA reads TGCGCCAGCAGCTTGGGAGAAAGCACGTCCTACGAGCAGTACTTC. This encodes CASSLGESTSYEQYF.

This clone has only one observation. This sequence joins TRBV19 and TRBJ1-1; no clear D gene. V gave up 1 base and J gave up 6 bases, with 9 bases separating them. The CDR3 totals 13 residues. The V gene's germline CDR1 is LNHDA and CDR2 SQIVND (reference sequence). The CDR3 DNA reads as TGTGCCAGTAGTATAGTGGCTTCTTCTGAAGCTTTCTTT. Protein product: CASSIVASSEAFF.

The chain recombines TRBV5-1 with TRBJ2-1; 12 bases fit TRBD2. This CDR3 region has 18 residues. Germline CDR1 SGHRS, CDR2 YFSETQ. J lost 8 bases, V lost 4 bases, and 16 bases had no gene match. The CDR3 is CASSPGLAGRVVVHEQFF. Here the CDR3 DNA reads TGCGCCAGCAGCCCGGGACTAGCGGGTAGGGTAGTGGTTCATGAGCAGTTCTTC.

The rearrangement joins TRBV28 to TRBJ2-2; 9 bases agree with TRBD1. V was pared by 4 bases and J by 4 bases, with 7 bases of the junction left unmatched. The V gene's germline CDR1 is MDHEN and CDR2 SYDVKM. The CDR3 consists of 16 residues. The CDR3 reads CASSSGTGTPTGELFF. The CDR3 bases are TGTGCCAGCAGTTCCGGGACAGGGACCCCCACCGGGGAGCTGTTTTTT.

This clone has just a few counts. V usage is TRBV28 and J usage is TRBJ1-1, with 7 positions matching TRBD1. This CDR3 has 14 amino acids. V was clipped by 4 bases and J by 4 bases; unmatched bases: 6. Germline CDR1 and CDR2: MDHEN and SYDVKM. CDR3 sequence: CASSSQGGLTEAFF. In DNA, the CDR3 is TGTGCCAGCAGTTCTCAGGGGGGTCTCACTGAAGCTTTCTTT.

V usage is TRBV5-1 and J usage is TRBJ1-1; D may be TRBD1 (5 bases). The germline V and J ends were trimmed by 0 bases and 0 bases, with 9 bases remaining between them. The germline CDR1 and CDR2 sequences are SGHRS and YFSETQ. This CDR3 region has 15 residues. CDR3 bases: TGCGCCAGCAGCTTGGAGACAGCCCTGAACACTGAAGCTTTCTTT. It codes for CASSLETALNTEAFF.

The chain carries TRBV6-6 and TRBJ2-7, with a weak D call TRBD2 (6 bases). V was clipped by 2 bases and J by 4 bases, with 9 bases between them. CDR1 MNHNY and CDR2 SVGAGI come from the germline V gene (reference sequence). The CDR3 loop spans 13 amino acids. For the CDR3, the DNA is TGTGCCAGCAGTTACGTGGAGGGGTACGAGCAGTACTTC. Encoded protein: CASSYVEGYEQYF.